The clone carrying this T cell receptor beta chain was observed many times. This record comes from a study of T cells in Graves' hyperthyroidism and ophthalmopathy. Background on the study: Peripheral blood samples were taken at initial diagnosis, prior to any treatment.

Ophthalmopathy patients had Clinical Activity Score at least 3, NOSPECS grade at least 4, duration under 3 months. Lactation, pregnancy, other autoimmune disease or uncontrolled infection led to exclusion of patients. Diagnosis relied on clinical symptoms, serum thyroxine and TRAb, thyroid ultrasound and orbital computed tomography. Researchers amplified the TCR beta CDR3 regions from RNA transcripts. A first-round RT-PCR of the TCR CDR3 used the HTBI primer set. TCRdb re-called the multiplex PCR reads through MiXCR, storing one row per CDR3 protein. Counted here are nearly 250,000 distinct CDR3 sequences, around 26% occurring once; the ten biggest clones make up 35% to 40%. Sequenced material: blood. The sequence was obtained from a woman aged 40 to 55 with Graves' ophthalmopathy.

CDR3 residues: CASRPLGGTDIQYF. The DNA of the CDR3 is TGTGCCAGCAGGCCCTTAGGTGGGACAGACATTCAGTACTTC. The V call is TRBV2, the J call TRBJ2-4; 7 bases are shared with TRBD1. Germline V lookup: CDR1 SNHLY, CDR2 FYNNEI. The CDR3 is 14 amino acids. V trimming: 6 bases; J trimming: 8 bases; junction bases outside the gene matches: 10.